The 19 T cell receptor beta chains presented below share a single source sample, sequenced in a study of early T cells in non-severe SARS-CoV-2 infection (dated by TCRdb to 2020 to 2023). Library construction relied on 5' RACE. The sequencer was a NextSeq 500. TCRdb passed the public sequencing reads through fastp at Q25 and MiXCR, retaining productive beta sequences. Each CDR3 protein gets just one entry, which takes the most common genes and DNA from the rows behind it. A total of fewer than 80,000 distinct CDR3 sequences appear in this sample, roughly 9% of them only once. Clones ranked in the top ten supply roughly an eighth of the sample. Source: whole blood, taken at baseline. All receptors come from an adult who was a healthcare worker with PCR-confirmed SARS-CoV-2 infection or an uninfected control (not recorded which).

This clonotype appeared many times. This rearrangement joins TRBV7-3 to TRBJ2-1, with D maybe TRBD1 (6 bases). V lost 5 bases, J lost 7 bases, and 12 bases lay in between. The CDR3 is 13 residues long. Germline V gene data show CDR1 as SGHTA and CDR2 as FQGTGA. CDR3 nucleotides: TGTGCCAGCAGCCTACAGGGTATGAATGAGCAGTTCTTC. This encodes CASSLQGMNEQFF.

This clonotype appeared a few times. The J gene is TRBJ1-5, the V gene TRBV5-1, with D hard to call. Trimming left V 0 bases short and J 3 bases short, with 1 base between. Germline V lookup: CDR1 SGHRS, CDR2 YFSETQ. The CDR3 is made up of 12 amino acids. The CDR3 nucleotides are TGCGCCAGCAGCTTGGTCAATCAGCCCCAGCATTTT. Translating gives CASSLVNQPQHF.

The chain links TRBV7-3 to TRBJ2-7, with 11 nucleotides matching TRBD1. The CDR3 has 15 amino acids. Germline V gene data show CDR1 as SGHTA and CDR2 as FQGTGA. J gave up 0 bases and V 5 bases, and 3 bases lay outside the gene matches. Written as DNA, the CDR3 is TGTGCCAGCAGCGCGGGACAGGGGGACTCCTACGAGCAGTACTTC. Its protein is CASSAGQGDSYEQYF.

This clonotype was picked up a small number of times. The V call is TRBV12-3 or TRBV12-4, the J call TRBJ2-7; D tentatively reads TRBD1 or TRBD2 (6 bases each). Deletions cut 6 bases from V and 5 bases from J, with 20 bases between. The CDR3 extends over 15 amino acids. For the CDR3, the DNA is TGTGCCAGCAGCCCGAGTGAGGGGGGCAGACACGAGCAGTACTTC. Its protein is CASSPSEGGRHEQYF.

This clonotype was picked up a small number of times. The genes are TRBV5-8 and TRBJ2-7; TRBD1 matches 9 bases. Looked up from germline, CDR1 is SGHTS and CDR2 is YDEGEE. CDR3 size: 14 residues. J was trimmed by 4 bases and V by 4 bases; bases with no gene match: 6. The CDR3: CASSPRTGAYEQYF. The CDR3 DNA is TGTGCCAGCAGCCCGAGGACAGGGGCATACGAGCAGTACTTC.

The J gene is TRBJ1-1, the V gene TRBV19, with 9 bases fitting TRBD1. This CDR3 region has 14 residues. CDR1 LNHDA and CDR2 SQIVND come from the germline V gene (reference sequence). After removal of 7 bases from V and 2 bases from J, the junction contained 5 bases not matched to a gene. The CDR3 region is CASNNRGLNTEAFF. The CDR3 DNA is TGTGCCAGTAACAACAGGGGGCTAAACACTGAAGCTTTCTTT.

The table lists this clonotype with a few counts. This CDR3 reads CASSRTSGLTDTQYF. The CDR3 coding sequence is TGTGCCAGCAGCCGGACTAGCGGGCTCACAGATACGCAGTATTTT. The genes are TRBV9 and TRBJ2-3; 11 nucleotides match TRBD2. V lost 4 bases to trimming and J lost 2 bases; unmatched junction nucleotides: 3. There are 15 residues in the CDR3. Germline CDR1 is SGDLS and CDR2 is YYNGEE.

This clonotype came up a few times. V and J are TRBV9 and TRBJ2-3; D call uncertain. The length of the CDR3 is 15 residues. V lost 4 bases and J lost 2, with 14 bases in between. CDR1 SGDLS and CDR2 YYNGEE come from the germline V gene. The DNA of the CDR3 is TGTGCCAGCAGCCCTTTCGGGTCAATCACAGATACGCAGTATTTT. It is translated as CASSPFGSITDTQYF.

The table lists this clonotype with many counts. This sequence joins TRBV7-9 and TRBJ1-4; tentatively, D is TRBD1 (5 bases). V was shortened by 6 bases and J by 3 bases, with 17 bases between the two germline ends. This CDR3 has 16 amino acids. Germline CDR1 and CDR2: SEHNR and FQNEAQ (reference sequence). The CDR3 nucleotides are TGTGCCAGCAGGCCCCCCGGGGCGCGTGCTAATGAAAAACTGTTTTTT. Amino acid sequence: CASRPPGARANEKLFF.

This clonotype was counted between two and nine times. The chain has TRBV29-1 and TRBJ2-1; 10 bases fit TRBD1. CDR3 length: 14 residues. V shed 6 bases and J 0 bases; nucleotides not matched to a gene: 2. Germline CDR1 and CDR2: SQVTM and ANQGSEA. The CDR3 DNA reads TGCAGCGTAGGGGACAGGGGCTCCTACAATGAGCAGTTCTTC. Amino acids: CSVGDRGSYNEQFF.

The CDR3 DNA reads TGTGCCAGCAGCTTGGTTAGCGGGAGAGAAACAGATACGCAGTATTTT. It yields the protein CASSLVSGRETDTQYF. The rearrangement links TRBV7-8 to TRBJ2-3; 9 bases match TRBD2. The germline V gene encodes CDR1 SGHVS and CDR2 FQNEAQ. The V segment lost 3 bases and the J segment 3 bases; nucleotides outside the gene matches: 7. The CDR3 is 16 amino acids.

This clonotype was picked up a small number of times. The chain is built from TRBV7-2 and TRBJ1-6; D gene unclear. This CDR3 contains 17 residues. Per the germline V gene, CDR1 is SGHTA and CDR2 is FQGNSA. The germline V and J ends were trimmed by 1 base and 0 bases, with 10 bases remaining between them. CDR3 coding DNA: TGTGCCAGCAGCTTAGGGACGGCGAGCTCCTATAATTCACCCCTCCACTTT. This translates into CASSLGTASSYNSPLHF.

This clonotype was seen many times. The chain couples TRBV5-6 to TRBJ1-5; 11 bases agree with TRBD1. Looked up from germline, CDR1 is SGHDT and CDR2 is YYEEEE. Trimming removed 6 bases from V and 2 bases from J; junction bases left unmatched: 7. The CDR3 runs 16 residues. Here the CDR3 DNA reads TGTGCCAGCACCCGGACAGGGGGCATTGGCAATCAGCCCCAGCATTTT. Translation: CASTRTGGIGNQPQHF. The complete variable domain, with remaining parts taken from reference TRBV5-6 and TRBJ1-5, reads DAGVTQSPTHLIKTRGQQVTLRCSPKSGHDTVSWYQQALGQGPQFIFQYYEEEERQRGNFPDRFSGHQFPNYSSELNVNALLLGDSALYLCASTRTGGIGNQPQHFGDGTRLSIL.

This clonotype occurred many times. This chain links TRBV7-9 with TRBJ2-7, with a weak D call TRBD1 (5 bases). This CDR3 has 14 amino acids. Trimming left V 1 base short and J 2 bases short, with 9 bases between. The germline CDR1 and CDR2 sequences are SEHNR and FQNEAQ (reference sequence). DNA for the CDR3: TGTGCCAGCAGCTTAGACAGGAGACCCTACGAGCAGTACTTC. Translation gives CASSLDRRPYEQYF. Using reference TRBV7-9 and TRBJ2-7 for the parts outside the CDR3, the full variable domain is DTGVSQNPRHKITKRGQNVTFRCDPISEHNRLYWYRQTLGQGPEFLTYFQNEAQLEKSRLLSDRFSAERPKGSFSTLEIQRTEQGDSAMYLCASSLDRRPYEQYFGPGTRLTVT.

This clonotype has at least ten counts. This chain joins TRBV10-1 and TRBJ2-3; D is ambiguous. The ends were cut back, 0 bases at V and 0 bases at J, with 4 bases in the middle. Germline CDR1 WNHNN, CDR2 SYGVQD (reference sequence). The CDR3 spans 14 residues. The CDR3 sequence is CASSESMSTDTQYF. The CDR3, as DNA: TGCGCCAGCAGTGAGTCGATGAGCACAGATACGCAGTATTTT.

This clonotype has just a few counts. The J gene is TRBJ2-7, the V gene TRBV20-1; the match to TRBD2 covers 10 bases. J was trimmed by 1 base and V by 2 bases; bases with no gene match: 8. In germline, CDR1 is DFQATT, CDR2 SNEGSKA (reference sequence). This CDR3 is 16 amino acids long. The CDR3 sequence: CSARSRGTSASYEQYF. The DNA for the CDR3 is TGCAGTGCTAGATCTAGAGGGACTAGCGCTTCCTACGAGCAGTACTTC.

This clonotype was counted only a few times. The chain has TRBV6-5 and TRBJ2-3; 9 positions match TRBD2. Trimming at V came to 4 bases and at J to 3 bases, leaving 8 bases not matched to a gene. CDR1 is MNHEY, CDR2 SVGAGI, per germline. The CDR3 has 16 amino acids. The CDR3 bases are TGTGCCAGCAGTTGGGGTAGCGGGAGCCTGACAGATACGCAGTATTTT. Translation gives CASSWGSGSLTDTQYF.

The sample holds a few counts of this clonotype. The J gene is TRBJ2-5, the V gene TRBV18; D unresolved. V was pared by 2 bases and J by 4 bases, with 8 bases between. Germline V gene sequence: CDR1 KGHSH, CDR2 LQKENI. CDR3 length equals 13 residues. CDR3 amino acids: CASSPKQGETQYF. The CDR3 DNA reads TGTGCCAGCTCACCAAAGCAAGGAGAGACCCAGTACTTC.

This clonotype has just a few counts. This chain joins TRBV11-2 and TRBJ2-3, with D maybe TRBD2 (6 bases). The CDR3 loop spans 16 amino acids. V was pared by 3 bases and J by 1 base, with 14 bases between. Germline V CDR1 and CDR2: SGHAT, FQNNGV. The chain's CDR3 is CASSFGSGSGTDTQYF. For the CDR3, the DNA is TGTGCCAGCAGCTTTGGCTCCGGGAGCGGCACAGATACGCAGTATTTT.